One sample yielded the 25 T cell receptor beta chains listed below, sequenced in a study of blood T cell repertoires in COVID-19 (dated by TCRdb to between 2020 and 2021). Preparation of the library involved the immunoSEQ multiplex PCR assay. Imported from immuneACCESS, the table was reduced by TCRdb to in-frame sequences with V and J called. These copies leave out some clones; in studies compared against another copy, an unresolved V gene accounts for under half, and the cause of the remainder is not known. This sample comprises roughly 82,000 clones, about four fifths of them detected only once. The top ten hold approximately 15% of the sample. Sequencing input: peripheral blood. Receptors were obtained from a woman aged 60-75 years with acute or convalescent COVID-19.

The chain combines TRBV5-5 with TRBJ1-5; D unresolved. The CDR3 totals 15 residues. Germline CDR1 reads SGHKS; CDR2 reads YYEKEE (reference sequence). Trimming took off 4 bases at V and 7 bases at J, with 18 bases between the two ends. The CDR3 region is CASSEKRQYAQPQHF. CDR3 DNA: TGTGCCAGCAGCGAGAAGAGGCAATATGCCCAGCCCCAGCATTTT. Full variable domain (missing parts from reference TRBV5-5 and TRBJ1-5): DAGVTQSPTHLIKTRGQQVTLRCSPISGHKSVSWYQQVLGQGPQFIFQYYEKEERGRGNFPDRFSARQFPNYSSELNVNALLLGDSALYLCASSEKRQYAQPQHFGDGTRLSIL.

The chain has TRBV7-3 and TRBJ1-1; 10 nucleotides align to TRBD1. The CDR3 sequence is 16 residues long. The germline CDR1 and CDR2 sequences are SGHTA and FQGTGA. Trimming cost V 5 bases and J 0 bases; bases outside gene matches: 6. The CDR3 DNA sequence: TGTGCCAGCAGCCCGGGACAGGGGTTTCTGAACACTGAAGCTTTCTTT. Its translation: CASSPGQGFLNTEAFF.

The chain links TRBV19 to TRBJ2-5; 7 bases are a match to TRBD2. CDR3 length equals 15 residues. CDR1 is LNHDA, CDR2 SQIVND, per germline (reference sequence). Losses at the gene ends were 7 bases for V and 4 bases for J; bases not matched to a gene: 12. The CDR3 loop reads CASKVSQGGPETQYF. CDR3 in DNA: TGTGCCAGTAAGGTCTCTCAGGGAGGGCCAGAGACCCAGTACTTC. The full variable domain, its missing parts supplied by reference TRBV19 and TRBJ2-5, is DGGITQSPKYLFRKEGQNVTLSCEQNLNHDAMYWYRQDPGQGLRLIYYSQIVNDFQKGDIAEGYSVSREKKESFPLTVTSAQKNPTAFYLCASKVSQGGPETQYFGPGTRLLVL.

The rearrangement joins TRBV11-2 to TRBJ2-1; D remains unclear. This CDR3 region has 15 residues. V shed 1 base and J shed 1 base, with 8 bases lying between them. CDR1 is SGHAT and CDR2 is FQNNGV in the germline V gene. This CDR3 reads CASSLGARSYNEQFF. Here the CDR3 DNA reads TGTGCCAGCAGCTTAGGAGCGAGGTCCTACAATGAGCAGTTCTTC.

This CDR3 is CATRGQINQPQHF. As DNA, the CDR3 is TGTGCCACCCGGGGACAGATTAATCAGCCCCAGCATTTT. The rearrangement uses TRBV18 and TRBJ1-5; TRBD1 agrees at 7 bases. CDR3 length equals 13 residues. V dropped 10 bases and J dropped 4; count of bases not matched to a gene: 7. Germline CDR1 KGHSH, CDR2 LQKENI.

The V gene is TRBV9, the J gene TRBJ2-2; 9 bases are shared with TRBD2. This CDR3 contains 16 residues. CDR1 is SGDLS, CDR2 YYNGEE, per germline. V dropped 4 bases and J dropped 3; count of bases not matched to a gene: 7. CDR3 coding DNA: TGTGCCAGCAGCCCCCGTGCTAGCGGGGACACCGGGGAGCTGTTTTTT. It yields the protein CASSPRASGDTGELFF.

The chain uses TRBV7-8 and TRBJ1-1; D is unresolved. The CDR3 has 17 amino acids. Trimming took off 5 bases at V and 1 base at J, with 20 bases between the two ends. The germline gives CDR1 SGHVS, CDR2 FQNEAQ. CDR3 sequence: CASSLRGMVGTNTEAFF. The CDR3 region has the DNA TGTGCCAGCAGCCTCCGCGGGATGGTGGGAACGAACACTGAAGCTTTCTTT.

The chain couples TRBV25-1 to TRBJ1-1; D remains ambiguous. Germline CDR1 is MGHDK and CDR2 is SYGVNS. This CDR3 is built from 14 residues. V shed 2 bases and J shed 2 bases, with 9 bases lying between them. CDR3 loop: CASSERVANTEAFF. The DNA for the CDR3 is TGTGCCAGCAGTGAACGGGTTGCTAACACTGAAGCTTTCTTT.

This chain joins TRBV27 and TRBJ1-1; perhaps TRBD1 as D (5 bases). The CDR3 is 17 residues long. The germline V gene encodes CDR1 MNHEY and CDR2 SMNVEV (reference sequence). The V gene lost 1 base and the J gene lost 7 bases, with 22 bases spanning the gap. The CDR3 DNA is TGTGCCAGCAGTTTATTGGGGGGGGAACGTACGCTGGGTGAAGCTTTCTTT. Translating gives CASSLLGGERTLGEAFF.

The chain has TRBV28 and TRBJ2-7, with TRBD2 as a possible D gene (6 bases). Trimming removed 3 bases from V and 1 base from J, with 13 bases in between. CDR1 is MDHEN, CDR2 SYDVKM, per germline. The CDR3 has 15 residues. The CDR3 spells CASSLGGSRSYEQYF. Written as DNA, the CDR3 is TGTGCCAGCAGTTTGGGAGGATCTCGGTCCTACGAGCAGTACTTC.

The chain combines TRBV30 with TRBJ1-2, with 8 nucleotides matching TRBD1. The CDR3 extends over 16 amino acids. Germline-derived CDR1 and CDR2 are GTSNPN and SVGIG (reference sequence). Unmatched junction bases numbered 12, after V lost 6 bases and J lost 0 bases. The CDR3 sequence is CACLAGQGLANYGYTF. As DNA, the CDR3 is TGTGCCTGCTTAGCTGGACAGGGCTTAGCTAACTATGGCTACACCTTC.

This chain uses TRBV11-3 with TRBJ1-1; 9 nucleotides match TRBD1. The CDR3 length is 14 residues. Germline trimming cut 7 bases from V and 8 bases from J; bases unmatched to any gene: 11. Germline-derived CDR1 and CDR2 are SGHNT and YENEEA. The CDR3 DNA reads TGTGCCAGCAACGACAGGGGGAAGGTAGGCGAAGCTTTCTTT. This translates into CASNDRGKVGEAFF.

CDR3 in DNA: TGTGCCAGCAGCTTAGGTAGTGCGGGCAATGAGCAGTTCTTC. Its protein is CASSLGSAGNEQFF. The chain is built from TRBV7-9 and TRBJ2-1; D is possibly TRBD2 (5 bases). Germline V gene data show CDR1 as SEHNR and CDR2 as FQNEAQ (reference sequence). The CDR3 covers 14 residues. Trimming stripped 1 base from V and 6 bases from J, with 10 bases between.

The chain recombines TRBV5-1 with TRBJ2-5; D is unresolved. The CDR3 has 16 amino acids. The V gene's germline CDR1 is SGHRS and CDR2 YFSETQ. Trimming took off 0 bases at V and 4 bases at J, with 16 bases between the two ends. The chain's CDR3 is CASSLGSVSRTETQYF. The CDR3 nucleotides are TGCGCCAGCAGCTTGGGTTCAGTAAGTCGAACAGAGACCCAGTACTTC.

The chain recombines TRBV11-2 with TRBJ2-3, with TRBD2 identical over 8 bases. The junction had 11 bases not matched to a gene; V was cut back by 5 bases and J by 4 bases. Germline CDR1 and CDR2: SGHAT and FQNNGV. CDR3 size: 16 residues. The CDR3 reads CASSRATAGVADTQYF. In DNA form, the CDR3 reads TGTGCCAGCAGCCGGGCGACAGCGGGAGTGGCAGATACGCAGTATTTT.

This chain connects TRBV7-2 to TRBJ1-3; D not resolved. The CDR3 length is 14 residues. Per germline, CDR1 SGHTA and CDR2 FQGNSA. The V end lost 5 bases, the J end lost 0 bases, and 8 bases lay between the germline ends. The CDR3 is CASSAGLSGNTIYF. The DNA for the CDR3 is TGTGCCAGCAGCGCGGGTCTCTCTGGAAACACCATATATTTT.

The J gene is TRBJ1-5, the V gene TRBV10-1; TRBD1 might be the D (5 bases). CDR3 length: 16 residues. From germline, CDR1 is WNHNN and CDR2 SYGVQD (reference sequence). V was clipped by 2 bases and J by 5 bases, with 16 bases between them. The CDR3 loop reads CASSEIGGTADQPQHF. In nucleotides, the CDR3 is TGCGCCAGCAGTGAGATTGGGGGGACGGCAGATCAGCCCCAGCATTTT.

The CDR3: CASQITGMGSPLHF. CDR3 bases: TGTGCCAGCCAAATTACAGGGATGGGGTCACCCCTCCACTTT. This chain uses TRBV6-6 with TRBJ1-6; possible D gene TRBD1, 6 bases. The CDR3 spans 14 residues. Per germline, CDR1 MNHNY and CDR2 SVGAGI (reference sequence). The V and J ends lost 8 bases and 10 bases respectively, with 18 bases between them.

CDR3 nucleotides: TGTGCCAGCAGCGTAACTCGGGGGGATGAAGATACGCAGTATTTT. It translates to CASSVTRGDEDTQYF. The chain couples TRBV9 to TRBJ2-3; 7 bases align to TRBD2. The V gene's germline CDR1 is SGDLS and CDR2 YYNGEE. The CDR3 has 15 residues. V dropped 1 base and J dropped 5; count of bases not matched to a gene: 7.

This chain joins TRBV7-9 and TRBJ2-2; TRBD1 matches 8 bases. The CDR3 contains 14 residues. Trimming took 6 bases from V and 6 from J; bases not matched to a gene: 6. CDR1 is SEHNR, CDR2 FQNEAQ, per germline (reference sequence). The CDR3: CASRTGVVAGELFF. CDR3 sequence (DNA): TGTGCCAGCAGGACAGGGGTGGTGGCCGGGGAGCTGTTTTTT.

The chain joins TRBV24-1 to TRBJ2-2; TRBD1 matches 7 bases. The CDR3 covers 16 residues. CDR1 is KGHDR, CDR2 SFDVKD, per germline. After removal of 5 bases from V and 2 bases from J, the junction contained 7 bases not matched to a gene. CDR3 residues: CATSGGGSFNTGELFF. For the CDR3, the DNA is TGTGCCACCAGTGGAGGGGGCTCCTTTAACACCGGGGAGCTGTTTTTT.

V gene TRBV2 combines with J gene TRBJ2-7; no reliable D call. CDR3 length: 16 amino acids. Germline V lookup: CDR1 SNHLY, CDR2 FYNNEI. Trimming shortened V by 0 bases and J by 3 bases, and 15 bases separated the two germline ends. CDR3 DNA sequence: TGTGCCAGCAGTGAAGCCTCCCTTCTTGCTAACTACGAGCAGTACTTC. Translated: CASSEASLLANYEQYF.

CDR3 residues: CASSPPETGVGEKLFF. The CDR3 DNA is TGTGCCAGCTCACCACCGGAGACAGGGGTTGGTGAAAAACTGTTTTTT. This rearrangement joins TRBV18 to TRBJ1-4; TRBD1 aligns across 8 bases. The CDR3 has 16 amino acids. The V segment lost 0 bases and the J segment 7 bases; nucleotides outside the gene matches: 7. The germline V gene encodes CDR1 KGHSH and CDR2 LQKENI.

CDR3 residues: CASSVSTGMNTEAFF. For the CDR3, the DNA is TGTGCCAGCAGCGTCTCGACAGGCATGAACACTGAAGCTTTCTTT. The gene calls are TRBV9 and TRBJ1-1; D possibly corresponds to TRBD1 (6 bases). The CDR3 totals 15 residues. Germline CDR1 reads SGDLS; CDR2 reads YYNGEE. The V gene lost 2 bases and the J gene lost 0 bases, with 11 bases spanning the gap.

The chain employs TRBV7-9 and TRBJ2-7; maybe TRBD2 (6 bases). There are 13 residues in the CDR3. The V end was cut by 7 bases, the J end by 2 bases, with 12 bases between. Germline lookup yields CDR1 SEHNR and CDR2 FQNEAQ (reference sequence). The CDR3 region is CASTTPGAYEQYF. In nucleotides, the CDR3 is TGTGCCAGCACCACACCGGGGGCCTACGAGCAGTACTTC.